This record looks at one TCR beta chain sequence and its context. Some clones are missing from TCRdb's copy, which holds only in-frame ones; the method was immunoSEQ multiplex PCR. Counted here are about 670,000 clones, 90% occurring once; the ten biggest clones make up more than 0.25%. The sample comes from a study of blood T cell repertoires in COVID-19. Sequenced material: peripheral blood. This clonotype was obtained from a woman between 18 and 29 years old with acute or convalescent COVID-19.

CDR3 bases: TGTGCCAGCAGCCAGCCCGGGGGGGAGCAGTACTTC. Its protein is CASSQPGGEQYF. J is TRBJ2-7 and V is TRBV3-1 (or the pseudogene TRBV3-2), with TRBD2 matching over 7 bases. V lost 3 bases, J lost 7 bases, and 3 bases stayed unmatched. CDR1 is LGHDT, CDR2 YNNKEL, per germline (reference sequence). The CDR3 contains 12 residues.